This T cell receptor (beta chain) was obtained from a study of T cell responses to AZD1222 COVID-19 vaccine. Study observations and caveats: Reportedly, nearly half the spike-specific TCRs target unmutated variant regions. White British people made up most donors, females outnumbered males, and clonal diversity was possibly underestimated. The number of AZD1222 recipients seropositive at baseline was only 6 or 7. Samples come after the peak T cell response, not at day 14.

In its sample, this clone was seen once. Its matching antigen is unknown. Assay: immunoSEQ multiplex PCR; the TCRdb copy retains only in-frame clones and omits some. The sample shows fewer than 120,000 clones, around 90% of them seen only once. The CDR3 contains 13 residues. The germline V and J ends were trimmed by 2 bases and 6 bases, with 7 bases remaining between them. Per germline, CDR1 PRHDT and CDR2 FYEKMQ (reference sequence). The TCR sequence derives from an adult who received the AZD1222 COVID-19 vaccine. This rearrangement joins TRBV13 to TRBJ2-2; D gene unclear. Sequenced here: peripheral blood, sampled 28 days after the second AZD1222 dose. The CDR3 here is CASSLMGSGELFF. CDR3 coding DNA: TGTGCCAGCAGCTTAATGGGATCCGGGGAGCTGTTTTTT.